The sequence of this T cell receptor beta chain was determined in a study of beta chain features in type 1 diabetes. In the study overall: Sorted cells, 90 million to 130 million in number, were examined across all samples. Study findings and constraints: A moderate, significant TCRB CDR3 shortening appeared in type 1 diabetes across four CD4+ subsets.

This clone was seen a handful of times. The antigen remains unidentified. Germline loops: CDR1 SGHDN, CDR2 FVKESK. This CDR3 spans 13 amino acids. V was clipped by 4 bases and J by 4 bases, with 10 bases between them. The investigators reverse transcribed all of the isolated RNA, so they sequenced expressed TCRB transcripts. TCRdb keeps only in-frame clones here, not all; method: immunoSEQ multiplex PCR. The sample has around 690,000 clones, under 15% seen once. Cells sorted by CD45RO/CCR7/CD25/CD127/CD95/CD27 comprised CD4+ naive, central memory, regulatory and stem cell-like memory cells. This receptor was taken from a man between 25 and 39 years old with type 1 diabetes. This rearrangement joins TRBV14 to TRBJ1-2; TRBD1 is a possible D gene (5 bases). Input material: naive CD4+ T cells from blood. For the CDR3, the DNA is TGTGCCAGCAGCCCGGGGCGGAGCTATGGCTACACCTTC. Protein product: CASSPGRSYGYTF.